Shown below are 25 T cell receptor beta chains from a single sample sequenced in a study of tumor and adjacent non-tumor tissue in lung cancer listed by TCRdb under 2018. The library was produced with multiplex PCR. Sequencing relied on an Illumina HiSeq 2500. TCRbeta libraries were constructed through three rounds of nested PCR with primers (Table S4) according to protocols adapted from ARM-PCR. TCRdb cleaned the public reads at Q25 with fastp, built clones with MiXCR and kept in-frame beta chains. All rows with the same CDR3 protein become a single entry with the most common DNA and genes. Within this sample are about 110,000 distinct CDR3 sequences, with 50% to 70% of them counted one time only. Around 17% of the sample goes to the ten largest clones. Bulk unsorted tissue served as the source for RNA extraction, and RNA quality was assessed using a NanoDrop ND-1000 and an Agilent 2100. Distant non-tumor tissue taken more than 3 cm from the tumor edge was used as the normal lung sample.

The sequenced material came from distant non-tumor lung tissue. These receptors were collected from a man in his sixties with non-small cell lung cancer.

Turning to this clonotype: Given a much more abundant clone one base away, this may be a read error. This chain links TRBV5-1 with TRBJ2-3; no clear D gene. Per germline, CDR1 SGHRS and CDR2 YFSETQ. The CDR3 runs to 12 residues. The DNA of the CDR3 is TGCACCAGCAGCCCCCCCACAGATACGCAGTATTTT. It yields the protein CTSSPPTDTQYF.

V usage is TRBV6-5 and J usage is TRBJ2-7, with 7 nucleotides matching TRBD1. CDR3 size: 17 residues. V was clipped by 6 bases and J by 6 bases; unmatched bases: 20. CDR1 and CDR2 (germline): MNHEY, SVGAGI. CDR3 sequence reads: CASRPSGQIGFPSEQYF. DNA for the CDR3: TGTGCCAGCAGACCCTCGGGACAGATCGGGTTTCCGTCCGAGCAGTACTTC.

As for this clonotype: A single base separates this from a much larger clone, so it may be a read error. CDR3 DNA sequence: TGTGCCAGCAGATGGCAGGGTGGCACTGAAGCTTTCTTT. It is translated as CASRWQGGTEAFF. The rearrangement uses TRBV6-6 and TRBJ1-1; D is perhaps TRBD1 (5 bases). V was clipped by 6 bases and J by 4 bases, with 12 bases between them. Germline V gene sequence: CDR1 MNHNY, CDR2 SVGAGI (reference sequence). The CDR3 is made up of 13 amino acids.

Of note for this clonotype: No conserved phenylalanine or tryptophan is present at the end of the CDR3, so a read error is the likely explanation. This chain joins TRBV5-1 and TRBJ1-2; unclear D gene. The CDR3 loop spans 14 amino acids. Between the trimmed V and J ends, which lost 3 bases and 7 bases, there was a span of 16 bases. In germline, CDR1 is SGHRS, CDR2 YFSETQ. CDR3 DNA sequence: TGCGCCAGCAGCTCCTCGGTCTCCTTAGGTGGCTACACCCTC. Its protein is CASSSSVSLGGYTL.

This chain links TRBV5-6 with TRBJ2-5; D assignment may be TRBD1 or TRBD2 (5 bases each). The CDR3 loop spans 15 amino acids. Germline CDR1 SGHDT, CDR2 YYEEEE. V lost 4 bases to trimming and J lost 3 bases, with 16 bases between them. The CDR3 spells CASSGHRDEEETQYF. The CDR3 DNA follows: TGTGCCAGCAGCGGGCATCGGGACGAAGAAGAGACCCAGTACTTC.

With regard to this clonotype: Being one base from a much bigger clone, this may be a read error. CDR3 in DNA: TGTGCCAGCAGCTTAGCGCTAGCGGGAGTCGATGAGCAGTTCTTC. The encoded protein is CASSLALAGVDEQFF. The chain couples TRBV7-9 to TRBJ2-1; 10 bases line up with TRBD2. Germline V gives CDR1 SEHNR, CDR2 FQNEAQ (reference sequence). V lost 0 bases, J lost 8 bases, and 4 bases stayed unmatched. This CDR3 spans 15 amino acids. Based on the CDR3 plus reference TRBV7-9 and TRBJ2-1, the full variable domain is DTGVSQNPRHKITKRGQNVTFRCDPISEHNRLYWYRQTLGQGPEFLTYFQNEAQLEKSRLLSDRFSAERPKGSFSTLEIQRTEQGDSAMYLCASSLALAGVDEQFFGPGTRLTVL.

This chain links TRBV29-1 with TRBJ1-5; no clear D. Trimming shortened V by 5 bases and J by 3 bases, and 11 bases separated the two germline ends. CDR1 and CDR2 (germline): SQVTM, ANQGSEA. CDR3 length: 13 residues. The CDR3 spells CSVSGSNNQPQHF. For the CDR3, the DNA is TGCAGCGTTTCCGGGTCGAACAATCAGCCCCAGCATTTT.

Comments on this clonotype: The germline gene is not matched at one end of the junction; a read error may be the cause. The chain is built from TRBV7-8 and TRBJ1-1; D is undetermined. There are 14 residues in the CDR3. In germline, CDR1 is SGHVS, CDR2 FQNEAQ. The CDR3 DNA reads TGTGCCAGCAGCTTATCAGACGGACCCTCTGAAGCTTCCTTT. This gives the protein CASSLSDGPSEASF.

Only a few counts were recorded for this clonotype. J is TRBJ1-1 and V is TRBV28; D is ambiguous. CDR3 length: 13 residues. Per germline, CDR1 MDHEN and CDR2 SYDVKM. The V end was cut by 1 base, the J end by 8 bases, with 11 bases between. The CDR3 region is CASSLSRVGEAFF. For the CDR3, the DNA is TGTGCCAGCAGTTTATCTCGTGTGGGCGAAGCTTTCTTT.

This clonotype was seen only once. Sequence at one end of the junction differs from germline and may be a read error. The chain carries TRBV6-5 and TRBJ2-1; TRBD2 matches at 9 bases. Germline V gives CDR1 MNHEY, CDR2 SVGAGI. The CDR3 spans 16 residues. CDR3 sequence: CASSYPASGIYNEQFF. The DNA of the CDR3 is TGTGCCAGTAGTTACCCGGCTAGCGGGATCTACAATGAGCAGTTCTTC.

Comment on this clonotype: A much larger clonotype is one base distant, so this may be a read error. V usage is TRBV7-8 and J usage is TRBJ2-6; weak D call: TRBD1 (5 bases). The length of the CDR3 is 19 residues. The germline V and J ends were trimmed by 5 bases and 1 base, with 21 bases remaining between them. CDR1 is SGHVS, CDR2 FQNEAQ, per germline. The CDR3 loop reads CASSPRAYLGLSGANVLTF. As DNA, the CDR3 is TGTGCCAGCAGCCCCAGGGCCTACCTGGGGTTGTCTGGGGCCAACGTCCTGACTTTC.

This clonotype was seen only a few times. A clone one base away is much larger, so this may be a read error. This chain links TRBV6-1 with TRBJ1-2, with 7 bases identical to TRBD1. The length of the CDR3 is 11 residues. Germline V gene sequence: CDR1 MNHNS, CDR2 SASEGT. After removal of 10 bases from V and 8 bases from J, the junction contained 7 bases not matched to a gene. CDR3 coding DNA: TGTGCCACCAGGGGGGGTTCGGGCTACACCTTC. Translating gives CATRGGSGYTF.

In its sample, this clonotype is medium-sized (0.01 to 0.1%). The chain employs TRBV11-3 and TRBJ2-5; 7 nucleotides agree with TRBD2. Germline V CDR1 and CDR2: SGHNT, YENEEA. The CDR3 sequence is 14 residues long. V dropped 5 bases and J dropped 1; count of bases not matched to a gene: 4. CDR3 residues: CASSLRGGQETQYF. The CDR3 bases are TGTGCCAGCAGCCTCCGCGGGGGCCAAGAGACCCAGTACTTC.

In its sample, this clonotype was seen many times. The CDR3 DNA reads TGTGCCAGCGCGACCGACTACGAGCAGTACTTC. Its protein product is CASATDYEQYF. The V call is TRBV28, the J call TRBJ2-7; no firm D call. V was cut by 8 bases and J by 3 bases, with 8 bases left in between. The CDR3 covers 11 residues. From germline, CDR1 is MDHEN and CDR2 SYDVKM.

At least ten counts were recorded for this clonotype. The rearrangement links TRBV4-2 to TRBJ2-5; D ambiguous. The CDR3 runs to 12 residues. Germline V lookup: CDR1 LGHNA, CDR2 YNFKEQ. The V gene lost 2 bases and the J gene lost 5 bases, with 6 bases spanning the gap. CDR3 bases: TGTGCCAGCAGCCAATATCCGGAGACCCAGTACTTC. Encoded protein: CASSQYPETQYF.

Comments on this clonotype: One end of the junction fails to match germline, which may point to a read error. V gene TRBV6-1 combines with J gene TRBJ1-5; D gene uncertain. The CDR3 is made up of 16 amino acids. Germline V gene sequence: CDR1 MNHNS, CDR2 SASEGT. The CDR3 is CATQKGLQASKQPHHF. The CDR3 DNA sequence: TGTGCCACTCAGAAAGGGCTTCAGGCTAGCAAACAGCCCCATCATTTT.

This chain joins TRBV5-1 and TRBJ2-5; D might be TRBD1 (6 bases). Germline V CDR1 and CDR2: SGHRS, YFSETQ. CDR3 length equals 12 residues. The V and J ends lost 4 bases and 10 bases respectively, with 14 bases between them. The CDR3 here is CASSRTDDDQYF. In DNA form, the CDR3 reads TGCGCCAGCAGCAGGACAGATGACGACCAGTACTTC.

Worth noting for this clonotype: A much larger clone differs from this one at a single base, so this may be a read error. The chain joins TRBV5-6 to TRBJ1-2; D may be TRBD1 (6 bases). Deletions cut 4 bases from V and 7 bases from J, with 20 bases between. Germline values: CDR1 SGHDT, CDR2 YYEEEE. The CDR3 runs 15 residues. The CDR3 reads CASSIPDSPLSGYTF. CDR3 in DNA: TGTGCCAGCAGCATCCCGGACAGCCCTCTGAGTGGCTACACCTTC.

This clonotype has a handful of counts. This may be a read error, as it is one base from a much larger clone. The chain has TRBV12-3 or TRBV12-4 and TRBJ2-1; D gene unclear. The CDR3 runs to 16 residues. The CDR3 DNA reads TGTGTCAGCAGTTTAGACCCAGGTCGATCCTACAATGAGCAGTTCTTC. Residues: CVSSLDPGRSYNEQFF.

With respect to this clonotype: A read error may explain this, as a much larger clone is one base away. The chain employs TRBV7-8 and TRBJ2-2; perhaps TRBD1 as D (5 bases). The germline V and J ends were trimmed by 2 bases and 8 bases, with 9 bases remaining between them. The CDR3 runs to 13 residues. Germline V gives CDR1 SGHVS, CDR2 FQNEAQ. The CDR3 nucleotides are TGTGCCAGCAGCTTAATTGCAGGGGGGGAGCTGTTTTTT. Protein sequence: CASSLIAGGELFF.

This chain links TRBV12-3 or TRBV12-4 with TRBJ2-7, with D perhaps matching TRBD1 (6 bases). This CDR3 is built from 15 residues. The CDR3 DNA reads TGTGTGAGCAGTCAGGGGCGGGTCGGAGCCTACGAGCAGTACTTC. It yields the protein CVSSQGRVGAYEQYF.

About this clonotype: The junction differs from germline at one of its ends, possibly a read error. This chain connects TRBV6-1 to TRBJ1-4; D perhaps matches TRBD1 (5 bases). CDR1 is MNHNS and CDR2 is SASEGT in the germline V gene. The CDR3 has 17 residues. For the CDR3, the DNA is TGTGCCAGCAGTGAAAAAGGGGCTCGAGCAACTAATGAAAAATTGTCTTTT. Translated, it gives CASSEKGARATNEKLSF.

The V and J genes are TRBV11-1 and TRBJ1-2; no definite D call. The CDR3 consists of 14 residues. Looked up from germline, CDR1 is SGHAT and CDR2 is FQDESV (reference sequence). The germline V and J ends were trimmed by 3 bases and 6 bases, with 14 bases remaining between them. CDR3 sequence reads: CASSFDFLRDGYTF. CDR3 sequence (DNA): TGTGCCAGCAGCTTCGACTTTTTGCGTGATGGCTACACCTTC.

The table lists this clonotype with many counts. The gene calls are TRBV7-9 and TRBJ2-7; D uncertain. The V end was cut by 3 bases, the J end by 7 bases, with 10 bases between. The CDR3 has 12 residues. The germline CDR1 and CDR2 sequences are SEHNR and FQNEAQ (reference sequence). In DNA form, the CDR3 reads TGTGCCAGCAGCTTGGGCCCTCGTGAGCAGTACTTC. Its protein is CASSLGPREQYF.

The chain carries TRBV11-1 and TRBJ2-2, with D possibly called TRBD1 or TRBD2 (5 bases each). The V end was cut by 10 bases, the J end by 7 bases, with 16 bases between. The CDR3 runs 13 residues. Germline V gives CDR1 SGHAT, CDR2 FQDESV (reference sequence). CDR3 sequence: CANSPWGIGELFF. CDR3 coding DNA: TGTGCCAACAGTCCCTGGGGGATCGGGGAGCTGTTTTTT.